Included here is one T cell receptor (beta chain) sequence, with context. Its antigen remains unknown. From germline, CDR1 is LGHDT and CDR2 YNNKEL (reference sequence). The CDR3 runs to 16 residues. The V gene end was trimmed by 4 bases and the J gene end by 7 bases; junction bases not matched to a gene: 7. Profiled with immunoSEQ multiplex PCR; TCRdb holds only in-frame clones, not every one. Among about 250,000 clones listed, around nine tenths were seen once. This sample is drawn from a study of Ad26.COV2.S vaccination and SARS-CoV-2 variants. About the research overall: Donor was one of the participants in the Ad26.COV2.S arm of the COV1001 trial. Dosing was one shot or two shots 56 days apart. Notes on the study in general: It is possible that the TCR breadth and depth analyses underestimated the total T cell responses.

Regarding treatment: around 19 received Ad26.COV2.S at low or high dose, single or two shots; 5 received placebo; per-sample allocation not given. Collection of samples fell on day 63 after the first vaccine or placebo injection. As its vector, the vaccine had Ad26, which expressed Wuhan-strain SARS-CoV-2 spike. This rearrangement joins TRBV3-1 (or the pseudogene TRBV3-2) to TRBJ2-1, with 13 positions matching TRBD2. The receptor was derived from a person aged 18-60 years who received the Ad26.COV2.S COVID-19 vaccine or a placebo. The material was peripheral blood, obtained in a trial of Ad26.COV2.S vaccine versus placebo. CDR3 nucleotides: TGTGCCAGCAGCCCGAGACTAGCGGGGGGTGGGAATGAGCAGTTCTTC. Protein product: CASSPRLAGGGNEQFF.